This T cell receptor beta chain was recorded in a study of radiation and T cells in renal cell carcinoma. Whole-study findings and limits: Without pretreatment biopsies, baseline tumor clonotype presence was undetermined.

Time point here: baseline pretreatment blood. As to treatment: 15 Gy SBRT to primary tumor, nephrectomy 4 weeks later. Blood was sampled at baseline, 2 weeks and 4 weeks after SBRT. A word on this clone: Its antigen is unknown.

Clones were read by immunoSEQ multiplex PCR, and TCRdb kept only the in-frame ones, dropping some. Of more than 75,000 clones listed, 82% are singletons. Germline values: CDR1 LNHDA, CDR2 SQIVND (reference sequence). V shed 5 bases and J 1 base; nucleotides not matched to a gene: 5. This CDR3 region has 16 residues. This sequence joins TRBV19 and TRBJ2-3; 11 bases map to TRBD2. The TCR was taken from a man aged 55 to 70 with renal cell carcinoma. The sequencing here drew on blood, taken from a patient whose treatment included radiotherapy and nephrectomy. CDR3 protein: CASSAISGRGTDTQYF. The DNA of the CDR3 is TGTGCCAGTAGTGCGATTAGCGGGAGGGGCACAGATACGCAGTATTTT.